This is a list of T cell receptor beta chains from one sample in a study of cytomegalovirus exposure and HLA in healthy donors. Assay: immunoSEQ multiplex PCR; the TCRdb copy retains only in-frame clones and omits some. The repertoire holds about 82,000 clones, over 75% seen once, with roughly 12% in the top ten. The sample comprised PBMCs. These receptors were taken from a human donor in good health. CDR3s include the opening cysteine and the closing phenylalanine or tryptophan. Each record gives: J gene, D gene, clone size, V gene, CDR3 protein, CDR3 DNA. The D gene is left open where the match is weak. Some rows mark clone size as missing; the rest say once, few, many or name a class of expanded clone.

j_call: TRBJ2-3; d_call: -; clone_size: -; v_call: TRBV2; cdr3_aa: CASSQDEDTQYF; cdr3_nt: TGTGCCAGCAGTCAAGACGAGGATACGCAGTATTTT
j_call: TRBJ2-1; d_call: -; clone_size: once; v_call: TRBV7-8; cdr3_aa: CASSLDSGAYNEQFF; cdr3_nt: TGTGCCAGCAGCTTAGACAGTGGGGCATACAATGAGCAGTTCTTC
j_call: TRBJ2-1; d_call: TRBD1; clone_size: -; v_call: TRBV6-5; cdr3_aa: CASSSSTGAEQFF; cdr3_nt: TGTGCCAGCAGTTCCTCGACAGGGGCTGAGCAGTTCTTC
j_call: TRBJ1-3; d_call: -; clone_size: few; v_call: TRBV18; cdr3_aa: CASSPEADSGNTIYF; cdr3_nt: TGTGCCAGCTCACCGGAGGCCGACTCTGGAAACACCATATATTTT
j_call: TRBJ1-6; d_call: -; clone_size: -; v_call: TRBV27; cdr3_aa: CASSQYVNSPLHF; cdr3_nt: TGTGCCAGCAGTCAGTATGTTAATTCACCCCTCCACTTT
j_call: TRBJ1-5; d_call: -; clone_size: -; v_call: TRBV4-1; cdr3_aa: CASSQDTRRVGNQPQHF; cdr3_nt: TGCGCCAGCAGCCAAGATACCCGCAGGGTAGGGAATCAGCCCCAGCATTTT
j_call: TRBJ2-2; d_call: TRBD1; clone_size: -; v_call: TRBV5-1; cdr3_aa: CASSSSWDRGNTGELFF; cdr3_nt: TGCGCCAGCAGCTCCTCCTGGGACAGGGGAAACACCGGGGAGCTGTTTTTT
j_call: TRBJ1-1; d_call: TRBD1; clone_size: few; v_call: TRBV25-1; cdr3_aa: CASSESGGGFEAFF; cdr3_nt: TGTGCCAGCAGTGAATCGGGAGGGGGCTTTGAAGCTTTCTTT
j_call: TRBJ1-5; d_call: -; clone_size: -; v_call: TRBV6-1; cdr3_aa: CASSELQGGRHF; cdr3_nt: TGTGCCAGCAGTGAACTCCAGGGTGGCAGGCATTTT
j_call: TRBJ2-1; d_call: TRBD2; clone_size: -; v_call: TRBV5-6; cdr3_aa: CASSSVGGGVFF; cdr3_nt: TGTGCCAGCAGCTCGGTGGGCGGGGGGGTGTTCTTC
j_call: TRBJ2-5; d_call: -; clone_size: -; v_call: TRBV9; cdr3_aa: CASSVSTEETQYF; cdr3_nt: TGTGCCAGCAGCGTATCTACAGAAGAGACCCAGTACTTC
j_call: TRBJ2-5; d_call: -; clone_size: -; v_call: TRBV18; cdr3_aa: CASSQGGTQYF; cdr3_nt: TGTGCCAGCTCACAAGGGGGGACCCAGTACTTC
j_call: TRBJ1-1; d_call: -; clone_size: -; v_call: TRBV27; cdr3_aa: CASRLVSAGTEAFF; cdr3_nt: TGTGCCAGCAGATTAGTTTCAGCGGGGACTGAAGCTTTCTTT
j_call: TRBJ2-2; d_call: -; clone_size: once; v_call: TRBV30; cdr3_aa: CAWSVGGLPPGELFF; cdr3_nt: TGTGCCTGGAGTGTAGGGGGACTACCTCCCGGGGAGCTGTTTTTT
j_call: TRBJ1-6; d_call: -; clone_size: -; v_call: TRBV5-1; cdr3_aa: CASSLDSGNPNNSPLHF; cdr3_nt: TGCGCCAGCAGCTTGGATAGCGGGAATCCCAATAATTCACCCCTCCACTTT
j_call: TRBJ2-7; d_call: -; clone_size: -; v_call: TRBV27; cdr3_aa: CASSPGQMGYEQYF; cdr3_nt: TGTGCCAGCAGTCCGGGACAAATGGGGTACGAGCAGTACTTC
j_call: TRBJ1-1; d_call: TRBD1; clone_size: -; v_call: TRBV7-8; cdr3_aa: CASSLARAAGGSYTEAFF; cdr3_nt: TGTGCCAGCAGCTTAGCGCGGGCAGCAGGGGGATCATACACTGAAGCTTTCTTT
j_call: TRBJ1-6; d_call: TRBD1; clone_size: -; v_call: TRBV6-5; cdr3_aa: CASSYEGTGDSPLHF; cdr3_nt: TGTGCCAGCAGTTACGAGGGGACAGGTGATTCACCCCTCCACTTT
j_call: TRBJ2-4; d_call: TRBD2; clone_size: -; v_call: TRBV6-5; cdr3_aa: CASSPRGGPKNIQYF; cdr3_nt: TGTGCCAGCAGTCCCCGGGGGGGCCCTAAAAACATTCAGTACTTC
j_call: TRBJ2-2; d_call: TRBD2; clone_size: -; v_call: TRBV5-1; cdr3_aa: CASSRYAGGITGELFF; cdr3_nt: TGCGCCAGCAGCCGCTACGCGGGGGGGATCACCGGGGAGCTGTTTTTT
j_call: TRBJ1-2; d_call: -; clone_size: -; v_call: TRBV16; cdr3_aa: CASSLLQGTNYGYTF; cdr3_nt: TGTGCCAGCAGCCTTTTACAGGGAACTAACTATGGCTACACCTTC
j_call: TRBJ1-2; d_call: TRBD1; clone_size: -; v_call: TRBV6-5; cdr3_aa: CASSPGTGGHYGYTF; cdr3_nt: TGTGCCAGCAGTCCCGGGACAGGGGGCCATTATGGCTACACCTTC
j_call: TRBJ1-4; d_call: TRBD1; clone_size: -; v_call: TRBV5-1; cdr3_aa: CASTYGTGVEKLFF; cdr3_nt: TGCGCCAGCACTTACGGGACAGGGGTTGAAAAACTGTTTTTT
j_call: TRBJ2-2; d_call: TRBD2; clone_size: -; v_call: TRBV6-5; cdr3_aa: CASSYGAGGGSGELFF; cdr3_nt: TGTGCCAGCAGTTACGGAGCGGGGGGTGGGTCCGGGGAGCTGTTTTTT
j_call: TRBJ2-7; d_call: TRBD1; clone_size: -; v_call: TRBV5-1; cdr3_aa: CASSLLGTGIHEQYF; cdr3_nt: TGCGCCAGCAGCTTACTCGGGACAGGGATCCACGAGCAGTACTTC
j_call: TRBJ1-5; d_call: -; clone_size: few; v_call: TRBV7-9; cdr3_aa: CASSLQGRDQPQHF; cdr3_nt: TGTGCCAGCAGCTTACAGGGGAGGGATCAGCCCCAGCATTTT
j_call: TRBJ1-1; d_call: -; clone_size: -; v_call: TRBV18; cdr3_aa: CASSPAQGPTRGEAFF; cdr3_nt: TGTGCCAGCTCACCGGCGCAGGGGCCGACCCGGGGTGAAGCTTTCTTT
j_call: TRBJ2-1; d_call: TRBD2; clone_size: -; v_call: TRBV7-2; cdr3_aa: CASSLGSSGGQGGQFF; cdr3_nt: TGTGCCAGCAGCTTAGGTTCTAGCGGGGGACAAGGGGGGCAGTTCTTC
j_call: TRBJ2-7; d_call: TRBD2; clone_size: few; v_call: TRBV6-1; cdr3_aa: CASTKVGRGPYEQYF; cdr3_nt: TGTGCCAGCACCAAGGTAGGGAGGGGCCCGTACGAGCAGTACTTC
j_call: TRBJ1-2; d_call: TRBD1; clone_size: -; v_call: TRBV30; cdr3_aa: CAWSVWVEAGGTNYGYTF; cdr3_nt: TGTGCCTGGAGTGTATGGGTGGAGGCAGGGGGAACTAACTATGGCTACACCTTC
j_call: TRBJ2-5; d_call: -; clone_size: -; v_call: TRBV27; cdr3_aa: CASSLYLQETQYF; cdr3_nt: TGTGCCAGCAGTCTCTATCTGCAAGAGACCCAGTACTTC
j_call: TRBJ2-1; d_call: -; clone_size: -; v_call: TRBV15; cdr3_aa: CATSYDRQIAYNEQFF; cdr3_nt: TGTGCCACCAGCTATGATAGACAGATCGCCTACAATGAGCAGTTCTTC
j_call: TRBJ2-7; d_call: TRBD1; clone_size: few; v_call: TRBV6-6; cdr3_aa: CASSLTGGDEQYF; cdr3_nt: TGTGCCAGCAGCCTGACAGGGGGCGACGAGCAGTACTTC
j_call: TRBJ1-6; d_call: -; clone_size: -; v_call: TRBV29-1; cdr3_aa: CSGLDSRSYNSPLHF; cdr3_nt: TGCAGCGGGCTGGACAGTCGCTCCTATAATTCACCCCTCCACTTT
j_call: TRBJ1-5; d_call: -; clone_size: -; v_call: TRBV9; cdr3_aa: CASSPGGAYSNQPQHF; cdr3_nt: TGTGCCAGCAGCCCCGGGGGGGCTTATAGCAATCAGCCCCAGCATTTT
j_call: TRBJ2-2; d_call: -; clone_size: -; v_call: TRBV21-1; cdr3_aa: CASSLTGTKIPRKYGELFF; cdr3_nt: TGTGCCAGCAGCCTTACGGGGACAAAAATACCCCGGAAGTACGGGGAGCTGTTTTTT
j_call: TRBJ2-5; d_call: -; clone_size: -; v_call: TRBV27; cdr3_aa: CASHEPGETQYF; cdr3_nt: TGTGCCAGCCATGAACCGGGAGAGACCCAGTACTTC
j_call: TRBJ2-1; d_call: TRBD2; clone_size: -; v_call: TRBV19; cdr3_aa: CASSARGAGNEQFF; cdr3_nt: TGTGCCAGTAGTGCGCGGGGGGCCGGGAATGAGCAGTTCTTC
j_call: TRBJ2-5; d_call: -; clone_size: -; v_call: TRBV2; cdr3_aa: CASSAAGGTQYF; cdr3_nt: TGTGCCAGCAGTGCAGCAGGCGGTACCCAGTACTTC
j_call: TRBJ2-1; d_call: TRBD2; clone_size: -; v_call: TRBV7-9; cdr3_aa: CASSLALAGSYNEQFF; cdr3_nt: TGTGCCAGCAGCTTAGCGTTAGCGGGGAGCTACAATGAGCAGTTCTTC
j_call: TRBJ2-3; d_call: TRBD2; clone_size: -; v_call: TRBV5-8; cdr3_aa: CASSLGPGLAGADTQYF; cdr3_nt: TGTGCCAGCAGCTTGGGTCCGGGACTAGCGGGGGCAGATACGCAGTATTTT
j_call: TRBJ1-2; d_call: -; clone_size: -; v_call: TRBV2; cdr3_aa: CASSSQGDLYGYTF; cdr3_nt: TGTGCCAGCAGTAGTCAGGGCGACCTCTATGGCTACACCTTC
j_call: TRBJ2-7; d_call: -; clone_size: -; v_call: TRBV6-1; cdr3_aa: CASSVRGARDEQYF; cdr3_nt: TGTGCCAGCAGTGTACGGGGGGCTAGAGACGAGCAGTACTTC
j_call: TRBJ2-1; d_call: TRBD1; clone_size: -; v_call: TRBV5-8; cdr3_aa: CASRKTGGSNEQFF; cdr3_nt: TGTGCCAGCAGGAAGACAGGGGGCTCCAATGAGCAGTTCTTC
j_call: TRBJ2-1; d_call: TRBD2; clone_size: -; v_call: TRBV5-1; cdr3_aa: CASSRTSGGDYNEQFF; cdr3_nt: TGCGCCAGCAGCCGGACTAGCGGGGGGGACTACAATGAGCAGTTCTTC
j_call: TRBJ1-1; d_call: -; clone_size: -; v_call: TRBV18; cdr3_aa: CASSPPGGAGDTEAFF; cdr3_nt: TGTGCCAGCTCACCACCAGGGGGGGCGGGGGACACTGAAGCTTTCTTT
j_call: TRBJ1-2; d_call: -; clone_size: -; v_call: TRBV6-1; cdr3_aa: CASSVVDRSNYGYTF; cdr3_nt: TGTGCCAGCAGTGTCGTCGACAGGAGTAACTATGGCTACACCTTC
j_call: TRBJ2-7; d_call: TRBD1; clone_size: -; v_call: TRBV27; cdr3_aa: CASTPTGTGNEQYF; cdr3_nt: TGTGCCAGCACTCCAACCGGGACAGGGAACGAGCAGTACTTC
j_call: TRBJ1-1; d_call: -; clone_size: few; v_call: TRBV29-1; cdr3_aa: CSVVRGGADRAFF; cdr3_nt: TGCAGCGTTGTGAGAGGGGGGGCTGATAGAGCTTTCTTT
j_call: TRBJ2-7; d_call: TRBD1; clone_size: -; v_call: TRBV6-1; cdr3_aa: CASRRGQRIPYEQYF; cdr3_nt: TGTGCCAGCAGGAGGGGACAGAGGATTCCGTACGAGCAGTACTTC